This entry lists 23 T cell receptor beta chains sequenced from one sample in a study of shared clonotypes between healthy human individuals. Profiled with immunoSEQ multiplex PCR; TCRdb holds only in-frame clones, not every one. The table lists some 1,400,000 clones, roughly 96% of them singletons. Sequencing was performed on naive CD4+ T cells sorted from blood. Subset of the sample: CD45RA+ positively selected. All receptors derive from a man aged 30 to 39 in good health.

The chain combines TRBV7-9 with TRBJ1-4; no clear D gene. This CDR3 has 13 residues. The germline V and J ends were trimmed by 5 bases and 3 bases, with 7 bases remaining between them. Germline CDR1 and CDR2: SEHNR and FQNEAQ (reference sequence). CDR3 sequence reads: CASSQGPNEKLFF. CDR3 DNA sequence: TGTGCCAGCAGCCAAGGGCCTAATGAAAAACTGTTTTTT.

The rearrangement links TRBV19 to TRBJ1-5; 7 nucleotides line up with TRBD1. The CDR3 is 15 amino acids. The ends lost 5 bases at V and 5 bases at J; junction bases unmatched: 9. Germline values: CDR1 LNHDA, CDR2 SQIVND (reference sequence). CDR3 coding DNA: TGTGCCAGTAGTGTGACCGGGACAGTCGATCAGCCCCAGCATTTT. Protein sequence: CASSVTGTVDQPQHF.

This rearrangement joins TRBV28 to TRBJ1-1, with D possibly TRBD1 on 5 matching bases. Germline V gene data show CDR1 as MDHEN and CDR2 as SYDVKM. Trimming cost V 7 bases and J 1 base, with 13 bases left between them. This CDR3 region has 14 residues. The CDR3 here is CASILGGSNTEAFF. DNA for the CDR3: TGTGCCAGCATCCTGGGGGGTTCGAACACTGAAGCTTTCTTT.

V gene TRBV7-3 combines with J gene TRBJ2-2, with a tentative D call TRBD2 (6 bases). CDR1 is SGHTA, CDR2 FQGTGA, per germline. Trimming cost V 3 bases and J 6 bases, with 14 bases left between them. The CDR3 consists of 15 residues. CDR3 coding DNA: TGTGCCAGCAGCTTGTCCGGGACTCAATCCGGGGAGCTGTTTTTT. It translates to CASSLSGTQSGELFF.

The chain joins TRBV6-1 to TRBJ2-1, with TRBD1 as a possible D gene (6 bases). Trimming removed 1 base from V and 10 bases from J, with 11 bases in between. CDR3 length equals 13 residues. Per the germline V gene, CDR1 is MNHNS and CDR2 is SASEGT. CDR3 in amino acids: CASSEDRASEQFF. CDR3 in DNA: TGTGCCAGCAGTGAAGACAGGGCGTCGGAGCAGTTCTTC.

The chain links TRBV9 to TRBJ1-3; possible D gene TRBD1, 5 bases. The CDR3 sequence is 17 residues long. CDR1 and CDR2 (germline): SGDLS, YYNGEE. V was cut by 4 bases and J by 1 base, with 18 bases left in between. The CDR3 DNA follows: TGTGCCAGCAGCTTCCCGCGGGGGGAAGCATCTGGAAACACCATATATTTT. Protein sequence: CASSFPRGEASGNTIYF.

This chain joins TRBV5-1 and TRBJ2-7, with 8 nucleotides matching TRBD2. V was clipped by 4 bases and J by 1 base; unmatched bases: 4. Per the germline V gene, CDR1 is SGHRS and CDR2 is YFSETQ. CDR3 length equals 14 residues. Written as DNA, the CDR3 is TGCGCCAGCAGCGAGACTAGCGCGTCCTACGAGCAGTACTTC. Translating it yields CASSETSASYEQYF.

Worth noting for this clone: The sample carries other DNA sequences with the same CDR3. The rearrangement uses TRBV5-1 and TRBJ2-6, with D maybe TRBD1 (5 bases). V was clipped by 2 bases and J by 4 bases, with 7 bases between them. CDR1 is SGHRS, CDR2 YFSETQ, per germline. This CDR3 is 14 amino acids long. CDR3 sequence reads: CASSLGAGANVLTF. The DNA of the CDR3 is TGCGCCAGCAGCTTAGGGGCAGGGGCCAACGTCCTGACTTTC.

The J gene is TRBJ2-1, the V gene TRBV11-2; tentatively, D is TRBD1 or TRBD2 (5 bases each). Looked up from germline, CDR1 is SGHAT and CDR2 is FQNNGV. Trimming took off 0 bases at V and 10 bases at J, with 13 bases between the two ends. The CDR3 sequence is 14 residues long. The CDR3 sequence is CASSLDGLGDEQFF. CDR3 coding DNA: TGTGCCAGCAGCTTAGATGGTTTAGGGGACGAGCAGTTCTTC.

J is TRBJ2-7 and V is TRBV6-5; D not certain. Per the germline V gene, CDR1 is MNHEY and CDR2 is SVGAGI. Trimming took off 5 bases at V and 2 bases at J, with 16 bases between the two ends. This CDR3 has 15 residues. CDR3 loop: CASSLPGGETYEQYF. The CDR3 DNA reads TGTGCCAGCAGTCTCCCCGGTGGAGAAACCTACGAGCAGTACTTC.

The rearrangement links TRBV28 to TRBJ2-3; 11 bases are a match to TRBD1. The J segment lost 5 bases and the V segment lost 2 bases, leaving 3 bases of the junction unmatched. Looked up from germline, CDR1 is MDHEN and CDR2 is SYDVKM. This CDR3 region has 15 residues. The CDR3 DNA follows: TGTGCCAGCAGTTTAGCGGGACAGGGGGGAGATACGCAGTATTTT. Translation: CASSLAGQGGDTQYF.

The sample holds one count of this clone. The J gene is TRBJ1-1, the V gene TRBV2; possible D gene TRBD1, 6 bases. Germline lookup yields CDR1 SNHLY and CDR2 FYNNEI. Trimming pared 1 base from V and 4 bases from J, leaving 13 bases between. The CDR3 is 15 amino acids. The CDR3: CASSEVFTQGTEAFF. In nucleotides, the CDR3 is TGTGCCAGCAGTGAAGTATTTACACAGGGCACTGAAGCTTTCTTT.

The rearrangement joins TRBV7-9 to TRBJ1-4; D is unresolved. From germline, CDR1 is SEHNR and CDR2 FQNEAQ (reference sequence). V was cut by 7 bases and J by 8 bases, with 11 bases left in between. CDR3 length: 12 amino acids. CDR3 nucleotide sequence: TGTGCCAGCACCTTGGATGGCGAAAAACTGTTTTTT. Translated, it gives CASTLDGEKLFF.

This clone was observed once. The chain couples TRBV7-6 to TRBJ1-5; D unclear. Trimming took 2 bases from V and 0 from J, leaving 5 bases between them. This CDR3 is built from 14 residues. CDR1 and CDR2 from the germline V gene are SGHVS and FNYEAQ. The CDR3 loop is CASSLSYSNQPQHF. CDR3 coding DNA: TGTGCCAGCAGCTTAAGCTATAGCAATCAGCCCCAGCATTTT.

This clone is a singleton in its sample. This chain joins TRBV7-6 and TRBJ2-7; no reliable D call. Trimming took off 0 bases at V and 2 bases at J, with 11 bases between the two ends. Per germline, CDR1 SGHVS and CDR2 FNYEAQ. CDR3 length: 15 amino acids. CDR3 in DNA: TGTGCCAGCAGCTTAGCTTTTTCCGCAGCCTACGAGCAGTACTTC. This codes for CASSLAFSAAYEQYF.

The chain is built from TRBV29-1 and TRBJ1-4; no clear D. The CDR3 spans 11 residues. Trimming cost V 4 bases and J 7 bases, with 7 bases left between them. Germline assignment: CDR1 SQVTM and CDR2 ANQGSEA. The CDR3 DNA is TGCAGCGTTGCGGAGGCTGAAAAACTGTTTTTT. This sequence encodes CSVAEAEKLFF.

The rearrangement uses TRBV9 and TRBJ2-2; TRBD2 aligns across 11 bases. Germline CDR1 reads SGDLS; CDR2 reads YYNGEE. V shed 3 bases, J shed 2 bases, and the junction held 9 bases outside the gene matches. This CDR3 has 18 amino acids. The CDR3: CASSAPTRLAGNTGELFF. DNA for the CDR3: TGTGCCAGCAGCGCCCCTACCAGACTAGCGGGAAACACCGGGGAGCTGTTTTTT.

In this sample, this clone turned up once. The chain recombines TRBV11-2 with TRBJ2-7, with 8 bases fitting TRBD2. The CDR3 extends over 14 amino acids. Losses at the gene ends were 7 bases for V and 7 bases for J; bases not matched to a gene: 12. Germline assignment: CDR1 SGHAT and CDR2 FQNNGV. This CDR3 reads CASTVPGGPREQYF. The CDR3 DNA sequence: TGTGCCAGCACGGTGCCGGGGGGGCCTAGGGAGCAGTACTTC.

This CDR3 reads CASTRQQQGLNTGELFF. The CDR3 nucleotides read TGTGCCAGCACGCGACAACAGCAGGGATTGAACACCGGGGAGCTGTTTTTT. This chain uses TRBV7-6 with TRBJ2-2; maybe TRBD1 (5 bases). The CDR3 extends over 17 amino acids. V lost 7 bases and J lost 1, with 19 bases in between. CDR1 and CDR2 (germline): SGHVS, FNYEAQ.

In this sample, this clone turned up once. This chain connects TRBV9 to TRBJ1-5, with TRBD1 as a possible D gene (5 bases). The CDR3 consists of 15 residues. CDR1 and CDR2 (germline): SGDLS, YYNGEE. V was clipped by 3 bases and J by 0 bases, with 10 bases between them. CDR3 sequence: CASSGDGYSNQPQHF. The CDR3 nucleotides are TGTGCCAGCAGCGGGGACGGATATAGCAATCAGCCCCAGCATTTT. The full variable domain, its missing parts supplied by reference TRBV9 and TRBJ1-5, is DSGVTQTPKHLITATGQRVTLRCSPRSGDLSVYWYQQSLDQGLQFLIQYYNGEERAKGNILERFSAQQFPDLHSELNLSSLELGDSALYFCASSGDGYSNQPQHFGDGTRLSIL.

This clone was recorded only once. This sequence joins TRBV15 and TRBJ2-3; no clear D. The CDR3 has 13 amino acids. Looked up from germline, CDR1 is LNHNV and CDR2 is YYDKDF (reference sequence). Trimming took 0 bases from V and 11 from J, leaving 12 bases between them. The CDR3 spells CATSRDSLRGQYF. The CDR3 bases are TGTGCCACCAGCAGAGATTCGCTTCGAGGGCAGTATTTT.

The chain carries TRBV2 and TRBJ1-5; 8 bases map to TRBD1. CDR3 size: 14 residues. Germline loops: CDR1 SNHLY, CDR2 FYNNEI. With V trimmed by 4 bases and J by 5 bases, 4 bases remained unmatched. CDR3 sequence (DNA): TGTGCCAGCAGTGTGCAGGGGGCGGATCAGCCCCAGCATTTT. As protein: CASSVQGADQPQHF.

The J gene is TRBJ2-1, the V gene TRBV7-9; TRBD2 aligns across 8 bases. There are 18 residues in the CDR3. The V gene's germline CDR1 is SEHNR and CDR2 FQNEAQ (reference sequence). The trim removed 1 base at V and 0 bases at J, leaving 8 bases unmatched. The CDR3 loop reads CASSLGSLAGSSYNEQFF. In DNA, the CDR3 is TGTGCCAGCAGCTTAGGGTCCTTAGCGGGAAGCTCCTACAATGAGCAGTTCTTC.